This T cell receptor (beta chain) was found in a study of T cells in Graves' hyperthyroidism and ophthalmopathy (dated by TCRdb to the late 2010s). As for the study more broadly: Peripheral blood samples were taken at the time of initial diagnosis, prior to any treatment. Prospective prediction of ophthalmopathy was tested in an independent validation cohort consisting of fewer than 20 hyperthyroidism patients and more than 15 patients who later progressed to ophthalmopathy. In addition, the study compared T-cell repertoires in thyroid tissue and in blood from roughly six Graves' hyperthyroidism patients. To identify TCR V-J signatures that set the groups apart, the researchers used a discovery cohort of 100 patients, made up of under 50 with Graves' ophthalmopathy and 55 to 65 with stable Graves' hyperthyroidism. The roughly 94 discovery patients were randomly divided into training and test sets at a 7:3 ratio. Once sampling was done, hyperthyroidism patients were given methimazole at a starting dose of 30 mg daily, whereas ophthalmopathy patients were given high-dose intravenous methylprednisolone. According to the paper, TCR Vbeta CDR3 sequencing was carried out on over 130 peripheral blood samples, which came from fewer than 50 ophthalmopathy, some 73 hyperthyroidism and approximately 17 progressor patients. Study-level results and caveats: Most expanded thyroid clonotypes (frequency above 0.001) were also found in blood, which suggests that blood repertoires may mirror thyroid immune responses. No statistical method was used to fix the sample size in advance, and group allocation was not hidden from the investigators. A model built on a 13 V-J signature distinguished ophthalmopathy from stable hyperthyroidism, reaching about 88% sensitivity and around 82% specificity in cross-validation and 80%/75% in testing. During validation, the model predicted progression to ophthalmopathy a median of about 6.3 months ahead of onset, with approximately 70% sensitivity and less than 85% specificity.

The germline V gene provides CDR1 SGHAT and CDR2 FQNNGV. Here V drops 1 base and J drops 4 bases, and the junction holds 5 bases not matched to any gene. From its cysteine to its phenylalanine, the CDR3 spans 18 amino acids. Only the CDR3 DNA stays, 54 bases, in frame from base 1. Graves' hyperthyroidism was defined as stable when no progression to ophthalmopathy occurred over 18 months of follow-up. Hyperthyroidism patients were newly diagnosed, had a disease duration of under 2 months, and were aged 18 to 65 years. The study excluded patients with uncontrolled infections, other autoimmune diseases, pregnancy or lactation. Diagnoses were based on clinical symptoms, serum thyroxine and TRAb, thyroid ultrasound and orbital computed tomography. PBMCs were isolated from 7.5 to 10 ml of fresh peripheral blood by Ficoll-Paque density gradient centrifugation. Total RNA was extracted using Trizol reagent, and RNA quality was assessed on an Agilent 2100 Bioanalyzer.

This clonotype has at least ten counts. Its cognate antigen has yet to be identified. No much larger clone exists at a distance of one base, and base qualities are not known. Amplification of TCR beta CDR3 regions was carried out from RNA transcripts. For the first round of RT-PCR on the TCR CDR3, the HTBI primer set was used together with the Qiagen OneStep RT-PCR kit. The libraries were constructed in a second round of multiplex PCR and then size-selected and purified. The libraries were sequenced on an Illumina HiSeq2000 using paired-end 100 bp reads. In the original analysis: SOAPnuke was used to process the raw data, throwing out any read that contained adapters or uncalled bases, had a mean Phred below 15, or lacked an exact constant-primer or identifier match. High-quality paired reads were merged using COPE v1.2.5, and each unique nucleotide sequence was defined as a clonotype. Clonotypes were aligned to IMGT TRBV, TRBD and TRBJ reference segments using MiTCR v1.1. Analysis was restricted to V-J combinations with a frequency above 0.0001, which covered approximately 99% of repertoires. A TCS score was defined as the ratio of F50 (clonal expansion) to E x V (chaos), with BLOSUM62-based TCRdist applied between CDR3 peptides within each V-J. Welch's t-statistics and random forest reduced roughly 500 V-J features to roughly 13, which were used in a naive Bayes classifier (R e1071). TCRdb cleaned the public reads at Q25 with fastp, built clones with MiXCR and kept in-frame beta chains. Rows merge per CDR3 protein into single entries with the most common DNA and genes. The V and J calls and clone size are TCRdb's, not the authors'. For this sample the table gives more than 500,000 distinct CDR3 sequences, of which 15% to 20% were detected only once. The top ten hold around 4% of the sample.

This sequence uses TRBV11-2 and TRBJ2-2, with TRBD2 matching 14 junction bases. The receptor was derived from a woman in her 30s with Graves' hyperthyroidism. What was sequenced was blood. The base sequence is TGTGCCAGCAGCTTAGGGGGACTAGCGGGAGTGTCCACCGGGGAGCTGTTTTTT. This translates into CASSLGGLAGVSTGELFF.